One and the same sample provided the 11 T cell receptor beta chains below, sequenced in a study of PD-1 blockade in mismatch repair-deficient tumors (dated by TCRdb to the late 2010s). The library was generated by the immunoSEQ multiplex PCR assay. TCRdb provides this immuneACCESS table in a form limited to in-frame rearrangements. Some clones are lacking; in checked studies, under half of them reflect an unresolved V gene, and why the rest are absent is not known. Counted in this sample were around 37,000 clones; approximately 88% of them appeared once. The ten largest account for 0.9% to 1.2% of the sample. Source: PBMCs, taken around 38 weeks after starting pembrolizumab. These receptors were obtained from an adult with mismatch repair-deficient cancer.

V is TRBV6-1 and J is TRBJ1-5; D is unresolved. With 0 bases removed from V and 0 bases from J, the gap between germline ends came to 15 bases. The germline gives CDR1 MNHNS, CDR2 SASEGT. CDR3 length: 18 residues. The CDR3 loop is CASSEAGRSTYSNQPQHF. DNA for the CDR3: TGTGCCAGCAGTGAAGCTGGCCGATCCACGTATAGCAATCAGCCCCAGCATTTT.

V usage is TRBV5-4 and J usage is TRBJ1-4; 7 bases are a match to TRBD1. Per germline, CDR1 SGHNT and CDR2 YYREEE (reference sequence). The J segment lost 1 base and the V segment lost 4 bases, leaving 4 bases of the junction unmatched. The CDR3 consists of 15 residues. CDR3 DNA: TGTGCCAGCAGCCCTCGACAGGGAACTAATGAAAAACTGTTTTTT. It codes for CASSPRQGTNEKLFF.

CDR3 region: CASSFTAGGTYEQYF. The CDR3 DNA reads TGTGCCAGCAGTTTCACGGCAGGAGGGACCTACGAGCAGTACTTC. The rearrangement uses TRBV28 and TRBJ2-7, with D maybe TRBD2 (6 bases). This CDR3 comprises 15 residues. CDR1 is MDHEN, CDR2 SYDVKM, per germline. V was clipped by 3 bases and J by 2 bases, with 14 bases between them.

J is TRBJ1-1 and V is TRBV5-4; D is undetermined. V lost 3 bases and J 5 bases, leaving 8 bases between the germline ends. The CDR3 consists of 12 residues. The germline CDR1 and CDR2 sequences are SGHNT and YYREEE (reference sequence). The CDR3 reads CASSWGETEAFF. CDR3 bases: TGTGCCAGCAGCTGGGGAGAAACTGAAGCTTTCTTT.

The CDR3 spells CASNREGGRRGDGYTF. For the CDR3, the DNA is TGCGCCAGCAACAGGGAGGGAGGGCGCCGGGGTGATGGCTACACCTTC. The genes are TRBV5-1 and TRBJ1-2; D is possibly TRBD1 (6 bases). CDR3 length equals 16 residues. CDR1 and CDR2 from the germline V gene are SGHRS and YFSETQ. V was cut by 6 bases and J by 6 bases, with 24 bases left in between.

The rearrangement links TRBV5-1 to TRBJ1-3; 7 bases agree with TRBD1. With V trimmed by 5 bases and J by 0 bases, 2 bases remained unmatched. Germline CDR1 SGHRS, CDR2 YFSETQ. The CDR3 totals 14 residues. CDR3 amino acids: CASRWDSSGNTIYF. DNA of the CDR3: TGCGCCAGCAGATGGGACAGCTCTGGAAACACCATATATTTT.

V gene TRBV10-3 combines with J gene TRBJ2-3, with 12 bases identical to TRBD2. After removal of 0 bases from V and 0 bases from J, the junction contained 10 bases not matched to a gene. The CDR3 is 20 residues long. The V gene's germline CDR1 is ENHRY and CDR2 SYGVKD. DNA for the CDR3: TGTGCCATCAGTGAGTCCCTAGCGGGAGGGCATACCTCTAGCACAGATACGCAGTATTTT. As protein: CAISESLAGGHTSSTDTQYF.

The chain is built from TRBV19 and TRBJ1-2; TRBD1 agrees at 7 bases. CDR1 LNHDA and CDR2 SQIVND come from the germline V gene (reference sequence). This CDR3 region has 14 residues. Trimming at V came to 1 base and at J to 3 bases, leaving 2 bases not matched to a gene. The CDR3 nucleotides read TGTGCCAGTAGTATAGGTGGGACAGACTATGGCTACACCTTC. Translation: CASSIGGTDYGYTF.

The sample holds one count of this clone. DNA for the CDR3: TGTGCCAGCAGTTTAGGCGGGTTACGGGGGGCGCCCACCGGGGAGCTGTTTTTT. It is translated as CASSLGGLRGAPTGELFF. The chain carries TRBV28 and TRBJ2-2, with a possible D match to TRBD2 (7 bases). CDR1 is MDHEN and CDR2 is SYDVKM in the germline V gene. The CDR3 covers 18 residues. V lost 2 bases and J 4 bases, leaving 20 bases between the germline ends.

This clone was seen a single time. V gene TRBV7-3 combines with J gene TRBJ2-7; 14 bases align to TRBD2. Trimming cost V 4 bases and J 3 bases; bases outside gene matches: 2. CDR3 length: 15 residues. Germline V CDR1 and CDR2: SGHTA, FQGTGA. The CDR3 loop is CASSSGLAGVYEQYF. The CDR3 DNA follows: TGTGCCAGCAGCTCGGGACTAGCGGGAGTCTACGAGCAGTACTTC.

This sequence joins TRBV28 and TRBJ2-1, with D maybe TRBD2 (5 bases). V was trimmed by 6 bases and J by 12 bases, leaving 15 bases between them. This CDR3 spans 12 amino acids. Germline CDR1 reads MDHEN; CDR2 reads SYDVKM. In DNA form, the CDR3 reads TGTGCCAGCAGATGGAGGAGTGGAGGGCAGTTCTTC. Translated: CASRWRSGGQFF. Using reference TRBV28 and TRBJ2-1 for the parts outside the CDR3, the full variable domain is DVKVTQSSRYLVKRTGEKVFLECVQDMDHENMFWYRQDPGLGLRLIYFSYDVKMKEKGDIPEGYSVSREKKERFSLILESASTNQTSMYLCASRWRSGGQFFGPGTRLTVL.